The clone carrying this T cell receptor (beta chain) has a handful of counts. As yet, its antigen is unknown. A much larger clone differs from this one at a single base, so this may be a read error. With V trimmed by 1 base and J by 5 bases, 11 bases remained unmatched. This CDR3 is 18 amino acids long. Looked up from germline, CDR1 is SGHAT and CDR2 is FQNNGV. The entry originates in a study of T cell repertoires in cytomegalovirus infection. Study overall: Matching HLA type and CMV infection were both indicated by public TCR beta signatures. The study, taken as a whole, reports: Summed frequency of shared TCR beta families picked out CMV carriers who also had the relevant HLA. The study found HLA-C-restricted CMV-specific TCR beta clonotypes dominating the ex vivo response.

TCRdb redid the calling of the reads with MiXCR, one entry per CDR3 protein. The sample includes under 600,000 distinct CDR3 sequences, approximately 15% seen only once; the top ten take under 30%. This rearrangement joins TRBV11-2 to TRBJ2-1; 10 bases map to TRBD2. The sequence came from a human donor in good health (CMV status not recorded). Some clones in this sample may be carry-over from other donors' samples. The source material was CD8+ T cells from PBMCs. The CDR3 loop reads CASSLGTTGLASNNEQFF. CDR3 coding DNA: TGTGCCAGCAGCTTAGGGACGACGGGACTAGCGAGTAACAATGAGCAGTTCTTC.